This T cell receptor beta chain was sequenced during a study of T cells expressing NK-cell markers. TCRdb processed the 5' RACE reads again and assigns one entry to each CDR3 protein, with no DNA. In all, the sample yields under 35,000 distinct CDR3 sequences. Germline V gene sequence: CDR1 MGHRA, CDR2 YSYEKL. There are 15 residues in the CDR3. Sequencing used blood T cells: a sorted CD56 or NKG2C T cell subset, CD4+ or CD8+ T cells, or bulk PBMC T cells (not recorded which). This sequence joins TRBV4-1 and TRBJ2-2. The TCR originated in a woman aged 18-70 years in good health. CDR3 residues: CASSQDRVNTGELFF.